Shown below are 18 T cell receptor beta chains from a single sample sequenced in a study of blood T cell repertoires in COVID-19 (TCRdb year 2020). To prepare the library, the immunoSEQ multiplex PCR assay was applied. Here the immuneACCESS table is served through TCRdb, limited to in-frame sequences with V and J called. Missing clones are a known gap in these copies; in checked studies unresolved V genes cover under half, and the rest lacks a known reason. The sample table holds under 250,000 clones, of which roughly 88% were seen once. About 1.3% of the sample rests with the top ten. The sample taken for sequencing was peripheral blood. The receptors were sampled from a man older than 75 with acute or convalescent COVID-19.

The CDR3 region is CASSLEASGVNEKLFF. The CDR3 nucleotides are TGCGCCAGCAGCTTGGAGGCCTCAGGGGTAAATGAAAAACTGTTTTTT. The J gene is TRBJ1-4, the V gene TRBV5-1; D may be TRBD1 (6 bases). CDR1 and CDR2 from the germline V gene are SGHRS and YFSETQ. Trimming pared 0 bases from V and 5 bases from J, leaving 14 bases between. This CDR3 comprises 16 residues. The whole variable domain, remainder taken from reference TRBV5-1 and TRBJ1-4, is KAGVTQTPRYLIKTRGQQVTLSCSPISGHRSVSWYQQTPGQGLQFLFEYFSETQRNKGNFPGRFSGRQFSNSRSEMNVSTLELGDSALYLCASSLEASGVNEKLFFGSGTQLSVL.

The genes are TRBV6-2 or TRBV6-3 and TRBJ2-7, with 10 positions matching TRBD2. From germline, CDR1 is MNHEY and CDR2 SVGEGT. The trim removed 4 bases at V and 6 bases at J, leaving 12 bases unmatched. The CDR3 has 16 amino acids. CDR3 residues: CASSSPSSGRTAEQYF. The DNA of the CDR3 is TGTGCCAGCAGTTCGCCCTCTAGCGGGAGAACGGCCGAGCAGTACTTC.

The CDR3 is CASSLDLGQLNTEAFF. In nucleotides, the CDR3 is TGTGCCAGCAGCTTGGACTTGGGACAGCTGAACACTGAAGCTTTCTTT. V usage is TRBV5-6 and J usage is TRBJ1-1; 7 bases map to TRBD1. Germline loops: CDR1 SGHDT, CDR2 YYEEEE. The CDR3 has 16 amino acids. The V gene end was trimmed by 0 bases and the J gene end by 0 bases; junction bases not matched to a gene: 5.

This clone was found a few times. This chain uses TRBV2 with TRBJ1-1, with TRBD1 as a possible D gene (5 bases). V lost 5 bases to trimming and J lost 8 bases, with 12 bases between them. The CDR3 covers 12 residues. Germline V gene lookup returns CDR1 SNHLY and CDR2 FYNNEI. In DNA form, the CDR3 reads TGTGCCAGCAGTCAAGGGACGGGGGAAGCTTTCTTT. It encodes CASSQGTGEAFF.

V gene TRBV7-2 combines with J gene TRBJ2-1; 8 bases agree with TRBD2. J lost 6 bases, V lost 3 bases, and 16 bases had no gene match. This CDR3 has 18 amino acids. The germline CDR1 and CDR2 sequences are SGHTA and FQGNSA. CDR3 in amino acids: CASSLRWGAVSGSNEQFF. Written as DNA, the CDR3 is TGTGCCAGCAGCTTGAGGTGGGGGGCGGTCAGCGGGAGCAATGAGCAGTTCTTC. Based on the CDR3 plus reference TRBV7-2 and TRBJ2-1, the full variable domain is GAGVSQSPSNKVTEKGKDVELRCDPISGHTALYWYRQSLGQGLEFLIYFQGNSAPDKSGLPSDRFSAERTGGSVSTLTIQRTQQEDSAVYLCASSLRWGAVSGSNEQFFGPGTRLTVL.

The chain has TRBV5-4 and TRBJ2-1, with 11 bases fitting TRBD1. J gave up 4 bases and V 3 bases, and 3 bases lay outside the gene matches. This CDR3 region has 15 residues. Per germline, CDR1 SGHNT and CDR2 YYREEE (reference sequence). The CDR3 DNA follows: TGTGCCAGCAGCTCCGGGACAGGGGGTTACAATGAGCAGTTCTTC. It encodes CASSSGTGGYNEQFF.

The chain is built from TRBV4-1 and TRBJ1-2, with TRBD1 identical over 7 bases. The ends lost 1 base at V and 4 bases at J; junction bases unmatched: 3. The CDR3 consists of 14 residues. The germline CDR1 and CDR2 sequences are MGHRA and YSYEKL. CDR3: CASSQGQGPYGYTF. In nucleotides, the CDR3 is TGCGCCAGCAGCCAAGGACAGGGTCCCTATGGCTACACCTTC.

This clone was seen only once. The DNA for the CDR3 is TGTGCCAGCAGTCAACCCGGGGGGGTGTATGGCTACACCTTC. It specifies CASSQPGGVYGYTF. V and J are TRBV14 and TRBJ1-2; a possible D gene is TRBD1 (5 bases). Germline loops: CDR1 SGHDN, CDR2 FVKESK. This CDR3 region has 14 residues. The V and J ends lost 6 bases and 5 bases respectively, with 16 bases between them.

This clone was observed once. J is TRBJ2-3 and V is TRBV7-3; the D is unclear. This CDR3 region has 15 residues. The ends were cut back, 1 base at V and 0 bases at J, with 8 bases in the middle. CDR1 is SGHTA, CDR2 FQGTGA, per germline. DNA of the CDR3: TGTGCCAGCAGCTTAATGGCGGCTAGCACAGATACGCAGTATTTT. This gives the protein CASSLMAASTDTQYF.

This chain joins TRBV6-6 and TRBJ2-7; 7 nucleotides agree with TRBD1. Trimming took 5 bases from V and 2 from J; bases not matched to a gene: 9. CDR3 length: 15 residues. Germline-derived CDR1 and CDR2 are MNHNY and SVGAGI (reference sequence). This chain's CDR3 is CASSPDRVGAYEQYF. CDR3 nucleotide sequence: TGTGCCAGCAGTCCCGACAGGGTGGGGGCCTACGAGCAGTACTTC.

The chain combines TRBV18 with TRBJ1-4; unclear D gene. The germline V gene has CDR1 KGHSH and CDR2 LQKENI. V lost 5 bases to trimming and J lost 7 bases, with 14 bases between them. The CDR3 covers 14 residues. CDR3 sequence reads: CASSSGSWGEKLFF. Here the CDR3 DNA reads TGTGCCAGCTCATCGGGATCCTGGGGTGAAAAACTGTTTTTT.

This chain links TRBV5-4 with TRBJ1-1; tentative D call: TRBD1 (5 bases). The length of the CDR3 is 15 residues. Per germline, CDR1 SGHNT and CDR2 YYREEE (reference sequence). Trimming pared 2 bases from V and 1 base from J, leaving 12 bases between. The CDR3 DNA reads TGTGCCAGCAGCTTCGCAGACAGACCGAACACTGAAGCTTTCTTT. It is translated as CASSFADRPNTEAFF. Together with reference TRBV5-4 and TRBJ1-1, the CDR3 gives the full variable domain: ETGVTQSPTHLIKTRGQQVTLRCSSQSGHNTVSWYQQALGQGPQFIFQYYREEENGRGNFPPRFSGLQFPNYSSELNVNALELDDSALYLCASSFADRPNTEAFFGQGTRLTVV.

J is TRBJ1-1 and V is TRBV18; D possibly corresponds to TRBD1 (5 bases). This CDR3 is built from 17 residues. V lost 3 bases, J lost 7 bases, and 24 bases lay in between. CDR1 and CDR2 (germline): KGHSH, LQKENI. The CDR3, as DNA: TGTGCCAGCTCACCGAAAGGGGATTCGTGGTCCGGGGGTGAAGCTTTCTTT. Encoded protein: CASSPKGDSWSGGEAFF.

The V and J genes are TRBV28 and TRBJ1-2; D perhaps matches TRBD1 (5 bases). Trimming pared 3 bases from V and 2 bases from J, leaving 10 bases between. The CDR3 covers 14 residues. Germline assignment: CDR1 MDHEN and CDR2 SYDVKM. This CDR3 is CASSLGQENYGYTF. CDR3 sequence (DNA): TGTGCCAGCAGTTTGGGGCAGGAGAACTATGGCTACACCTTC.

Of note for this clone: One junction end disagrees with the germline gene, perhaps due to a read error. In nucleotides, the CDR3 is TGCGCCAGCGGCCAGGGGGCGATGAACAGCGGGGAGCTGTTTTTT. Residues: CASGQGAMNSGELFF. The chain carries TRBV4-3 and TRBJ2-2, with 8 positions matching TRBD1. The CDR3 consists of 15 residues. The V gene's germline CDR1 is LGHNA and CDR2 YSLEER.

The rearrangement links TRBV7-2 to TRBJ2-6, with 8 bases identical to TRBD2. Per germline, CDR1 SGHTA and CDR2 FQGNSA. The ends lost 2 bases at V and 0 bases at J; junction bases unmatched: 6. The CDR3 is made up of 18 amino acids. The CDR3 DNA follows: TGTGCCAGCAGCTTAAGGGGACTAGGCAGCTCTGGGGCCAACGTCCTGACTTTC. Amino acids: CASSLRGLGSSGANVLTF.

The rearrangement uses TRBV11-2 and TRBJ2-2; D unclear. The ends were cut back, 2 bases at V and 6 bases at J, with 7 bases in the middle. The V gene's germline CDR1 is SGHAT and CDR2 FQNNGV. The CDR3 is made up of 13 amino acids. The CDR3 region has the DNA TGTGCCAGCAGCTTAAATAGCCCCGGGGAGCTGTTTTTT. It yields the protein CASSLNSPGELFF.

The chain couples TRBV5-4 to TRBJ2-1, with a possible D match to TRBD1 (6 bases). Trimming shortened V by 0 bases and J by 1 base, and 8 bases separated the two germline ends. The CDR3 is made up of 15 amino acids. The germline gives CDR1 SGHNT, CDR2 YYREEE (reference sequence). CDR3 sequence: CASSLDRASYNEQFF. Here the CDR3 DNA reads TGTGCCAGCAGCTTGGACAGGGCGTCCTACAATGAGCAGTTCTTC.